This T cell receptor (beta chain) emerged from a study of graft-versus-host responses after intestinal transplantation. Study context: Following induction with anti-thymocyte globulin, all recipients were given tacrolimus and steroids for two to four years. Study results and caveats: An association linked early post-transplant HvG declines with peak circulating GvH clone levels. Detection of GvH clones occurred in recipient marrow, and some had their first appearance in ileum or blood.

This clone was counted once. Antigen specificity is unknown. Repertoires were generated with immunoSEQ multiplex PCR, while TCRdb's copy carries only in-frame clones and drops some. The sample shows some 43,000 clones, less than 95% of them seen only once. The germline gives CDR1 SQVTM, CDR2 ANQGSEA. This CDR3 has 12 amino acids. V was clipped by 5 bases and J by 2 bases, with 10 bases between them. The source was PBMCs, collected approximately 340 days after intestinal transplant. The chain links TRBV29-1 to TRBJ2-7; D uncertain. The TCR comes from a human patient who received an intestinal transplant, so some T cells may come from the graft donor. The CDR3 DNA reads TGCAGCGTTTATAAGGAAACCTACGAGCAGTACTTC. Translating it yields CSVYKETYEQYF.